Detailed here is one T cell receptor beta chain. What antigen it recognizes has not been identified. Per-base qualities were not stored, and no clone one base away is much larger. Reading the germline V gene gives CDR1 SQVTM and CDR2 ANQGSEA. There are 12 amino acids in the CDR3, from cysteine to phenylalanine inclusive. This entry keeps only the CDR3 DNA: 36 bases, framed from base 1. V and J lose 1 base and 4 bases, and a span of 5 bases separates them. This specimen belongs to a study of blood T cells in healthy people across ages (dated by TCRdb to 2015 to 2017). With regard to the full study: Template switching captured roughly one uniquely barcoded TCR beta cDNA molecule per two T cells in model experiments. Using deep sequencing normalized with unique cDNA molecular identifiers, the study measured how TCR beta repertoire diversity changes with age. Four age groups were formed from the donors: young (average approximately 15 years), middle-aged (just under 40), aged (62) and long-lived (82). To avoid experimental bias, donors of different ages were randomly spread across the sequencing lanes. Using the same blood draw, the study looked at two additional independent replicas of 1 million unique cDNA reads for two donors, one aged 18 to 29 and the other aged 80 or older. Points the paper makes about the study in general: Since profiling was done on bulk unsorted PBMCs, naive and antigen-experienced compartments could not be conclusively compared. The CMV infection status of donors was not known, potentially confounding age-related changes in expanded clonotypes. Compared with the aged group, the long-lived group had more naive CD4+ T cells, fewer expanded clones and increased TCR diversity, a pattern suggesting age selection. A strong correlation was found between observed TCR beta diversity and the percentage of naive T cells measured by flow cytometry. As age increased, observed TCR beta diversity per million T cells dropped in a roughly linear way, and a significant reduction was already evident by age about 40. Estimates of total diversity based on one million sequenced T cells were considered lower bounds and underestimates.

The 39 donors, aged about 6 to 95 years, were systemically healthy Caucasian individuals from Russia. Each donor gave about 10 milliliters of peripheral blood, drawn into EDTA-treated Vacutainer tubes. Ficoll-Paque density-gradient centrifugation was used to isolate PBMCs, with at least 7 million per sample. Total RNA, at least 6 micrograms per sample, was extracted from PBMCs with Trizol reagent. For every donor, flow cytometry on a PBMC aliquot measured the percentage of naive CD45RAhigh/CD27high T cells. The library relied on 5' RACE. This sample was sequenced with an Illumina HiSeq 2500. The second PCR ran for roughly 6 to 11 cycles and used a J-beta primer mix along with a sample-barcoded 5' primer. A template-switch 5' adaptor carrying 12 random nucleotides introduced a unique molecular identifier onto each TCR beta cDNA molecule. Each sample yielded at least 2.5 million CDR3-containing paired-end reads. The Mint cDNA synthesis kit, primed by a TRBC-specific oligonucleotide, was used to synthesize first-strand cDNA from all RNA. Following uracil-DNA glycosylase treatment, all cDNA underwent a first 18-cycle PCR with the universal primers M1SS and BC2_uni_R. The paper's data handling went like this. For normalization, 1 million high-quality reads, each with a distinct molecular identifier, were randomly selected from each sample. Instead of being binned into consensus sequences, reads with shared molecular identifiers were discarded. CDR3 identification, clonotype clustering and error correction used MiTCR with a Q25 quality threshold and the strictest error-elimination algorithm. A nonparametric unseen species model with Euler transformation was used to estimate a lower bound on total TCR beta diversity. TCRdb reworked the public reads: Q25 trimming with fastp, MiXCR clone assembly, productive beta chains retained. Duplicate CDR3 protein sequences are folded into a single record with the most common DNA and genes. The V and J calls were not made by the authors but by TCRdb's processing. In this sample the table shows fewer than 1.5 million distinct CDR3 sequences, around 39% of which occur a single time. Clones ranked in the top ten supply under 8% of the sample.

The sequenced sample consisted of blood. The clonotype was recovered from a woman between 18 and 30 years old in good health. Recombination joined TRBV29-1 with TRBJ1-3; the D gene is unclear. The nucleotides are TGCAGCGTTGAAGGGGCAGGAAACACCATATATTTT. Its coded protein is CSVEGAGNTIYF.